The 22 T cell receptor beta chains listed next were all sequenced from one sample in a study of T cell responses to AZD1222 COVID-19 vaccine (dated by TCRdb to the early 2020s). The library came from the immunoSEQ multiplex PCR assay. The table was pulled from immuneACCESS by TCRdb, which kept in-frame rearrangements only. Such tables lose some clones; where checked, under half of the loss comes from unresolved V genes, and the rest has no known cause. This sample has some 150,000 clones in its table, and around 92% of those were observed once. The ten largest clones capture 4.4% of the sample. According to the study, the label for this sample's time point signals: baseline before first vaccination. In the paper's terms, the treatment or condition label means: meningococcal conjugate vaccine given as trial control. The sample here was peripheral blood, taken on day 0 of MenACWY control vaccination. These receptor sequences come from an adult in good health.

The gene calls are TRBV6-5 and TRBJ1-3; D is undetermined. Germline values: CDR1 MNHEY, CDR2 SVGAGI. The CDR3 is 14 residues long. Trimming shortened V by 7 bases and J by 0 bases, and 10 bases separated the two germline ends. CDR3 bases: TGTGCCAGCAATCGGGGTATCTCTGGAAACACCATATATTTT. Protein sequence: CASNRGISGNTIYF.

The V gene is TRBV6-6, the J gene TRBJ1-4; D remains ambiguous. Germline lookup yields CDR1 MNHNY and CDR2 SVGAGI (reference sequence). The V gene lost 0 bases and the J gene lost 1 base, with 9 bases spanning the gap. The CDR3 has 16 amino acids. The CDR3 DNA sequence: TGTGCCAGCAGTTACTCGAGTGGGTTAACTAATGAAAAACTGTTTTTT. Encoded protein: CASSYSSGLTNEKLFF.

The CDR3 loop reads CAWKMDRANNYGYTF. The CDR3, as DNA: TGTGCCTGGAAGATGGACAGGGCCAATAACTATGGCTACACCTTC. The chain links TRBV30 to TRBJ1-2, with 8 bases that match TRBD1. The CDR3 is 15 amino acids. J gave up 1 base and V 4 bases, and 8 bases lay outside the gene matches. The germline gives CDR1 GTSNPN, CDR2 SVGIG (reference sequence).

This chain uses TRBV29-1 with TRBJ1-4, with 9 bases fitting TRBD1. V trimming: 5 bases; J trimming: 8 bases; junction bases outside the gene matches: 6. Germline V gene sequence: CDR1 SQVTM, CDR2 ANQGSEA. The CDR3 sequence is 13 residues long. For the CDR3, the DNA is TGCAGCGTTACGACAGGGGGGCGAGAAAAACTGTTTTTT. This sequence encodes CSVTTGGREKLFF. Using reference TRBV29-1 and TRBJ1-4 for the parts outside the CDR3, the full variable domain is SAVISQKPSRDICQRGTSLTIQCQVDSQVTMMFWYRQQPGQSLTLIATANQGSEATYESGFVIDKFPISRPNLTFSTLTVSNMSPEDSSIYLCSVTTGGREKLFFGSGTQLSVL.

The sample holds one count of this clone. The chain recombines TRBV30 with TRBJ1-2; D possibly corresponds to TRBD1 (5 bases). The V and J ends lost 5 bases and 7 bases respectively, with 11 bases between them. The CDR3 loop spans 11 amino acids. Germline V gene data show CDR1 as GTSNPN and CDR2 as SVGIG (reference sequence). As DNA, the CDR3 is TGTGCCTGGGGCTCTGGGGGTGGCTACACCTTC. Its protein is CAWGSGGGYTF.

The rearrangement uses TRBV7-3 and TRBJ2-3; D is uncertain. V lost 5 bases and J lost 1, with 13 bases in between. Germline V gives CDR1 SGHTA, CDR2 FQGTGA. This CDR3 has 15 residues. CDR3 DNA sequence: TGTGCCAGCAGCGGAAATAGACGGGGCACAGATACGCAGTATTTT. Protein: CASSGNRRGTDTQYF.

The chain is built from TRBV9 and TRBJ2-7, with TRBD2 matching 8 bases. V lost 0 bases and J lost 2; bases outside the gene matches: 1. Germline lookup yields CDR1 SGDLS and CDR2 YYNGEE. This CDR3 region has 14 residues. The CDR3 DNA follows: TGTGCCAGCAGCGTAGCGGGAGGGACCTACGAGCAGTACTTC. Its protein is CASSVAGGTYEQYF. The complete variable domain, with remaining parts taken from reference TRBV9 and TRBJ2-7, reads DSGVTQTPKHLITATGQRVTLRCSPRSGDLSVYWYQQSLDQGLQFLIQYYNGEERAKGNILERFSAQQFPDLHSELNLSSLELGDSALYFCASSVAGGTYEQYFGPGTRLTVT.

The rearrangement links TRBV3-1 (or the pseudogene TRBV3-2) to TRBJ1-2; D unresolved. Trimming shortened V by 0 bases and J by 3 bases, and 14 bases separated the two germline ends. The CDR3 runs to 16 residues. Germline CDR1 is LGHDT and CDR2 is YNNKEL (reference sequence). The CDR3 spells CASSQDMSFSYYGYTF. DNA for the CDR3: TGTGCCAGCAGCCAAGATATGTCGTTTAGTTACTATGGCTACACCTTC.

V usage is TRBV10-3 and J usage is TRBJ1-1; D gene ambiguous. From germline, CDR1 is ENHRY and CDR2 SYGVKD. Trimming cost V 8 bases and J 3 bases, with 7 bases left between them. This CDR3 has 11 residues. The chain's CDR3 is CAIREDTEAFF. CDR3 nucleotide sequence: TGTGCCATCCGGGAGGACACTGAAGCTTTCTTT.

The chain has TRBV9 and TRBJ1-2, with D possibly being TRBD1 (5 bases). The germline gives CDR1 SGDLS, CDR2 YYNGEE. This CDR3 spans 13 amino acids. V shed 6 bases and J shed 4 bases, with 13 bases lying between them. CDR3 amino acids: CASTIPGRYGYTF. The DNA of the CDR3 is TGTGCCAGCACGATTCCAGGGCGCTATGGCTACACCTTC. Full variable domain (remainder filled in from reference TRBV9 and TRBJ1-2): DSGVTQTPKHLITATGQRVTLRCSPRSGDLSVYWYQQSLDQGLQFLIQYYNGEERAKGNILERFSAQQFPDLHSELNLSSLELGDSALYFCASTIPGRYGYTFGSGTRLTVV.

This clone has only one observation. The chain is built from TRBV12-3 or TRBV12-4 and TRBJ1-4, with D unclear. V was clipped by 6 bases and J by 5 bases, with 10 bases between them. This CDR3 is 13 amino acids long. In nucleotides, the CDR3 is TGTGCCAGCAGAAAAGAGAGAAATGAAAAACTGTTTTTT. Translation: CASRKERNEKLFF.

The chain joins TRBV28 to TRBJ1-2; perhaps TRBD1 as D (6 bases). V lost 5 bases to trimming and J lost 5 bases, with 12 bases between them. This CDR3 comprises 13 residues. Germline V lookup: CDR1 MDHEN, CDR2 SYDVKM. The CDR3 loop is CASSPTGIYGYTF. In DNA form, the CDR3 reads TGTGCCAGCAGTCCAACAGGGATATATGGCTACACCTTC.

This clone has a single count. The V call is TRBV4-3, the J call TRBJ2-5, with a weak D call TRBD2 (5 bases). The V end was cut by 0 bases, the J end by 0 bases, with 8 bases between. The CDR3 has 15 amino acids. Looked up from germline, CDR1 is LGHNA and CDR2 is YSLEER. CDR3 amino acids: CASSQDSGYQETQYF. For the CDR3, the DNA is TGCGCCAGCAGCCAAGATTCGGGGTACCAAGAGACCCAGTACTTC.

A single count supports this clone. The J gene is TRBJ1-1, the V gene TRBV5-6; TRBD1 is a possible D gene (5 bases). V was pared by 2 bases and J by 0 bases, with 17 bases between. The CDR3 loop spans 17 amino acids. Germline CDR1 is SGHDT and CDR2 is YYEEEE. The CDR3 protein is CASSLSRRGFMNTEAFF. The DNA for the CDR3 is TGTGCCAGCAGCTTATCCCGCCGGGGGTTCATGAACACTGAAGCTTTCTTT.

V gene TRBV7-3 combines with J gene TRBJ2-1; D unclear. Germline CDR1 is SGHTA and CDR2 is FQGTGA. Trimming cost V 5 bases and J 10 bases, with 15 bases left between them. This CDR3 has 13 residues. The DNA of the CDR3 is TGTGCCAGCAGCCCAAAGGCCCCTGGCGAGCAGTTCTTC. Protein sequence: CASSPKAPGEQFF.

In nucleotides, the CDR3 is TGTGCCACCAGTAGGCCTAGTGGGACTAGCACAGATACGCAGTATTTT. It specifies CATSRPSGTSTDTQYF. The gene calls are TRBV24-1 and TRBJ2-3, with D perhaps TRBD2 (6 bases). Germline loops: CDR1 KGHDR, CDR2 SFDVKD. V was clipped by 6 bases and J by 0 bases, with 15 bases between them. The CDR3 consists of 16 residues.

V gene TRBV5-4 combines with J gene TRBJ1-1; a weak D match, TRBD1 (5 bases). CDR1 is SGHNT, CDR2 YYREEE, per germline (reference sequence). The CDR3 contains 17 residues. Trimming cost V 1 base and J 0 bases, with 16 bases left between them. Here the CDR3 reads CASSLNGGPLLNTEAFF. For the CDR3, the DNA is TGTGCCAGCAGCTTGAATGGGGGACCACTCTTGAACACTGAAGCTTTCTTT.

The rearrangement uses TRBV24-1 and TRBJ1-5; 8 bases map to TRBD1. Germline CDR1 reads KGHDR; CDR2 reads SFDVKD. The trim removed 3 bases at V and 8 bases at J, leaving 5 bases unmatched. The CDR3 spans 14 residues. The CDR3 coding sequence is TGTGCCACCAGTGATGACAGGGGATGGGAGCCCCAGCATTTT. As protein: CATSDDRGWEPQHF.

This chain joins TRBV19 and TRBJ1-1; D unclear. CDR1 is LNHDA, CDR2 SQIVND, per germline (reference sequence). V was clipped by 5 bases and J by 0 bases, with 13 bases between them. The CDR3 has 15 amino acids. The CDR3 DNA reads as TGTGCCAGTAGTGTGTCGTCGGGGATGAACACTGAAGCTTTCTTT. Encoded protein: CASSVSSGMNTEAFF.

The chain uses TRBV28 and TRBJ2-7; D gene unclear. The CDR3 loop spans 10 amino acids. Trimming cost V 5 bases and J 3 bases, with 2 bases left between them. Germline values: CDR1 MDHEN, CDR2 SYDVKM. CDR3: CASSLYEQYF. Written as DNA, the CDR3 is TGTGCCAGCAGTCTCTACGAGCAGTACTTC.

The chain uses TRBV27 and TRBJ2-5; possibly TRBD1 for D (6 bases). Trimming removed 6 bases from V and 4 bases from J, with 12 bases in between. Germline CDR1 and CDR2: MNHEY and SMNVEV (reference sequence). This CDR3 is 13 amino acids long. CDR3 sequence: CASRGLGAETQYF. The CDR3 bases are TGTGCCAGCAGAGGTTTGGGGGCAGAGACCCAGTACTTC.

CDR3 DNA sequence: TGTGCCAGCAGCTTCTGGGACAGGGGGAGTCCCAATTCACCCCTCCACTTT. Protein sequence: CASSFWDRGSPNSPLHF. This chain links TRBV9 with TRBJ1-6; TRBD1 agrees at 11 bases. Germline CDR1 is SGDLS and CDR2 is YYNGEE. Trimming at V came to 4 bases and at J to 7 bases, leaving 10 bases not matched to a gene. The CDR3 is 17 amino acids.